The 7 T cell receptor beta chains listed next were all sequenced from one sample in a study of control samples from healthy donors and cancer patients. The repertoire was sequenced with immunoSEQ multiplex PCR; TCRdb's copy has only in-frame clones and lacks some. Among more than 150,000 clones, about 94% were seen once, and the ten largest hold 0.65% to 0.75%. The specimen was blood. These TCRs come from a woman aged 25-40 years in good health.

The V call is TRBV5-1, the J call TRBJ2-1; the match to TRBD2 covers 11 bases. This CDR3 is built from 17 residues. Unmatched junction bases numbered 10, after V lost 4 bases and J lost 4 bases. CDR1 is SGHRS, CDR2 YFSETQ, per germline. This CDR3 is CASSVGGTSGYYNEQFF. The CDR3, as DNA: TGCGCCAGCAGCGTAGGTGGGACTAGCGGATATTACAATGAGCAGTTCTTC.

The gene calls are TRBV7-9 and TRBJ2-3; maybe TRBD2 (6 bases). The V gene's germline CDR1 is SEHNR and CDR2 FQNEAQ (reference sequence). The V and J ends lost 3 bases and 0 bases respectively, with 13 bases between them. The CDR3 consists of 16 residues. The CDR3 sequence: CASSFRRGASTDTQYF. The CDR3 coding sequence is TGTGCCAGCAGCTTCCGGCGCGGGGCTAGCACAGATACGCAGTATTTT.

Of note for this clone: The junction shows a germline mismatch at one end, possibly a read error. This specimen includes other DNA sequences encoding the same CDR3. This rearrangement joins TRBV27 to TRBJ2-5; D perhaps matches TRBD1 (6 bases). The CDR3 spans 14 residues. Per germline, CDR1 MNHEY and CDR2 SMNVEV (reference sequence). CDR3 nucleotides: TGTGCCAGCAGTCTATCAGGACAGCAAGAGACCCAGTACTTC. This translates into CASSLSGQQETQYF.

Of note for this clone: Other nucleotide sequences from this sample produce the same CDR3. V and J are TRBV11-2 and TRBJ1-4; perhaps TRBD1 as D (6 bases). Per the germline V gene, CDR1 is SGHAT and CDR2 is FQNNGV. This CDR3 spans 17 amino acids. The V end lost 1 base, the J end lost 2 bases, and 14 bases lay between the germline ends. CDR3 region: CASSLGGRGRTNEKLFF. CDR3 DNA: TGTGCCAGCAGCTTAGGCGGCAGGGGACGGACTAATGAAAAACTGTTTTTT.

The chain has TRBV9 and TRBJ2-2; 11 bases map to TRBD2. This CDR3 is built from 14 residues. With 6 bases clipped from V and 6 bases from J, the junction kept 4 bases outside the gene matches. The germline gives CDR1 SGDLS, CDR2 YYNGEE. The DNA for the CDR3 is TGTGCCAGCAACATAGCGGGAGGGTCCGGGGAGCTGTTTTTT. Its protein product is CASNIAGGSGELFF.

The chain links TRBV6-5 to TRBJ1-2; D gene ambiguous. Trimming pared 8 bases from V and 2 bases from J, leaving 9 bases between. The CDR3 has 12 residues. Germline-derived CDR1 and CDR2 are MNHEY and SVGAGI. As DNA, the CDR3 is TGTGCCAGCCACCCCAGCAACTATGGCTACACCTTC. Its protein is CASHPSNYGYTF.

The chain is built from TRBV9 and TRBJ1-2; D is uncertain. Germline V gene lookup returns CDR1 SGDLS and CDR2 YYNGEE. The CDR3 is made up of 13 amino acids. V was trimmed by 3 bases and J by 5 bases, leaving 11 bases between them. The CDR3 loop reads CASSAISGYGYTF. The CDR3 bases are TGTGCCAGCAGCGCCATCTCAGGATATGGCTACACCTTC.